The sequence of this T cell receptor beta chain was determined in a study of shared clonotypes between healthy human individuals. Study as a whole: CD4 naive and memory got three plates each, CD8 naive two, CD8 memory one.

Data came from immunoSEQ multiplex PCR; TCRdb stores just in-frame clones and leaves some out. Among around 2,100,000 clones listed, approximately 94% were seen once. With respect to this clone: Its antigen is currently unknown.

Germline values: CDR1 SGHVS, CDR2 FQNEAQ. The CDR3 consists of 11 residues. Trimming took 7 bases from V and 7 from J, leaving 10 bases between them. CD45RO-negative, CCR7-selected cells formed the naive CD8 fraction, which excluded terminally differentiated effector memory CD45RA+ cells. Study-wide results and caveats: Compared with clonotypes that all four donors shared, non-shared clonotypes had lower generation probabilities. Large sequencing depth failed to make sorted-subset sequencing complete, rarefaction showed.

V is TRBV7-8 and J is TRBJ1-1, with D unresolved. This clonotype was sampled from a man aged 18 to 29 in good health. The specimen sequenced was naive CD8+ T cells sorted from blood. The CDR3 region is CASTRGGEAFF. CDR3 in DNA: TGTGCCAGCACGCGGGGAGGTGAAGCTTTCTTT.